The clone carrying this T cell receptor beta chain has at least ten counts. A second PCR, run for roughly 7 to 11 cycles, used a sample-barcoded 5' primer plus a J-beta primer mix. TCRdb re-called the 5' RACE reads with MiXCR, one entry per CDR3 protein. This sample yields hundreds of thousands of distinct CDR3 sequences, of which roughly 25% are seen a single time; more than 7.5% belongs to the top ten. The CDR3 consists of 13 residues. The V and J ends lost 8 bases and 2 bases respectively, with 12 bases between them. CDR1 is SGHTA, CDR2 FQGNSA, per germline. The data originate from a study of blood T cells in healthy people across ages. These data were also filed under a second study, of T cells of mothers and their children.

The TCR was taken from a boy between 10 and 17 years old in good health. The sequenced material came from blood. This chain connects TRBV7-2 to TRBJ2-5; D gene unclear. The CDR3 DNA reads TGTGCCAGCTCACCTACAAATCAAGAGACCCAGTACTTC. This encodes CASSPTNQETQYF.